This T cell receptor (beta chain) was found in a study of T cells in Graves' hyperthyroidism and ophthalmopathy. From RNA transcripts, TCR beta CDR3 regions were amplified. The study used the HTBI primer set for a first-round RT-PCR of the TCR CDR3. Using its own MiXCR run on the multiplex PCR reads, TCRdb lists one record per CDR3 protein. The sample has roughly 180,000 distinct CDR3 sequences, about a tenth seen once; the top ten hold more than 20%. The CDR3 has 14 residues. Trimming stripped 3 bases from V and 10 bases from J, with 13 bases between. Germline CDR1 is MNHNY and CDR2 is SVGAGI (reference sequence). This clonotype was seen repeatedly, ten times or more.

Sequences were obtained from blood. The genes are TRBV6-6 and TRBJ1-6; D not resolved. This clonotype was sampled from a woman in her late teens or twenties with Graves' hyperthyroidism that later progressed to Graves' ophthalmopathy. CDR3 sequence: CASSYSTRVSPLHF. CDR3 sequence (DNA): TGTGCCAGCAGTTATTCGACGCGGGTGTCACCCCTCCACTTT.